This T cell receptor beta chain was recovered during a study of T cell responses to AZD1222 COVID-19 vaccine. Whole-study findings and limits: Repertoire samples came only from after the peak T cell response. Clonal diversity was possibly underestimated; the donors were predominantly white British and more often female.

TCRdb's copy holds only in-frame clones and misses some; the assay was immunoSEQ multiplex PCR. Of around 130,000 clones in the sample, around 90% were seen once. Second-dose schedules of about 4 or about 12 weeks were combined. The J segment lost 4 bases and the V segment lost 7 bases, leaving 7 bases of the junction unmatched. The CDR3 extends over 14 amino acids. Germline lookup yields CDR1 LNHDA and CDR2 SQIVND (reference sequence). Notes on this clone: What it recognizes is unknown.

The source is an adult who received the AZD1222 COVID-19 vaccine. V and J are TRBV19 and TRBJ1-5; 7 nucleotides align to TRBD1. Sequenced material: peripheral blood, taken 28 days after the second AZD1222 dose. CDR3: CASTPGQLNQPQHF. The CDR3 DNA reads TGTGCCAGTACCCCGGGACAGCTAAATCAGCCCCAGCATTTT.